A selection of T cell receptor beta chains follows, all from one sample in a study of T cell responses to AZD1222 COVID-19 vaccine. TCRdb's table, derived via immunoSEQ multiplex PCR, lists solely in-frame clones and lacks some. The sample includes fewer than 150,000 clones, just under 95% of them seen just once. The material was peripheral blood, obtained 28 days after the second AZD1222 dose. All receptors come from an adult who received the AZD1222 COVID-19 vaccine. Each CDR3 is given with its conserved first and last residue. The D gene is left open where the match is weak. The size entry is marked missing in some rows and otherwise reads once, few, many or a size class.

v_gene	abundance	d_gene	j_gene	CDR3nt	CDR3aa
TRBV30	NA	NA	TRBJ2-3	TGTGCCTGGAGTGGGGGGTTAGTCACAGATACGCAGTATTTT	CAWSGGLVTDTQYF
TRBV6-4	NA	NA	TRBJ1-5	TGTGCCCATAAGAGGAATAGACAGGTGGGGAATCAGCCCCAGCATTTT	CAHKRNRQVGNQPQHF
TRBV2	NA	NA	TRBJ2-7	TGTGCCAGCAGACCAATAACACAGGGAGTCGAGCAGTACTTC	CASRPITQGVEQYF
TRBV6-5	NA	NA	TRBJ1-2	TGTGCCAGCAGTTACTCAGGGGAGGGGGGCTATGGCTACACCTTC	CASSYSGEGGYGYTF
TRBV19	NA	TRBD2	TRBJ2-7	TGTGCCAGTAGCGATATCGGGACTAGCCACGAGCAGTACTTC	CASSDIGTSHEQYF
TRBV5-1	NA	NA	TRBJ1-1	TGCGCCAGCAGCTTTGGGGACTTAAACACTGAAGCTTTCTTT	CASSFGDLNTEAFF
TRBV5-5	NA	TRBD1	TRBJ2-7	TGTGCCAGCAGCAAGAGACAGGGAACCTACGAGCAGTACTTC	CASSKRQGTYEQYF
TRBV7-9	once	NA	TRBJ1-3	TGTGCCAGCAGCTTAGGGGTGGGGAACACCATATATTTT	CASSLGVGNTIYF
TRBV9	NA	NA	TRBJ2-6	TGTGCCAGCAGCGTAGAAGGCGGGAACTCTGGGGCCAACGTCCTGACTTTC	CASSVEGGNSGANVLTF
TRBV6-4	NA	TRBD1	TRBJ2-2	TGTGCCAGCAGGAAGCAGGGGGCCACCGGGGAGCTGTTTTTT	CASRKQGATGELFF
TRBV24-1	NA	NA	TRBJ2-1	TGTGCCACCAGTGATTCGGGCAGGGGAGTTTGGAACGACAATGAGCAGTTCTTC	CATSDSGRGVWNDNEQFF
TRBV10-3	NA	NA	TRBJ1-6	TGTGCCATCCAGAGCTCCTATAATTCACCCCTCCACTTT	CAIQSSYNSPLHF
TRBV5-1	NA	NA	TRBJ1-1	TGCGCCAGCAGCTTGGCACAGGCGGGGGACACTGAAGCTTTCTTT	CASSLAQAGDTEAFF
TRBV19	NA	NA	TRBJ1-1	TGTGCCAGTAGTGGAGAGGGGGTCGGGAGCACTGAAGCTTTCTTT	CASSGEGVGSTEAFF
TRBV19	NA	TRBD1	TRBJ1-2	TGTGCCAGTAGTACCGGGACAGCTGGCTACACCTTC	CASSTGTAGYTF
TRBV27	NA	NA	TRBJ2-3	TGTGCCAGCAGTTCCGGACACCGACCCACAGATACGCAGTATTTT	CASSSGHRPTDTQYF
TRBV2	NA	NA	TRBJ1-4	TGTGCCAGCAGTGAAGGAAAGGGTGGGGAAAAACTGTTTTTT	CASSEGKGGEKLFF
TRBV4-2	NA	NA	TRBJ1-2	TGTGCCAGCAGCCAAGAGGATCGGGGAAGGAACTATGGCTACACCTTC	CASSQEDRGRNYGYTF
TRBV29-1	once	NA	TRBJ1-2	TGCAGCGTTGTCTCGGGGCTCCGATGCTACTTC	CSVVSGLRCYF
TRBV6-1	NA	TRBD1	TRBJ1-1	TGTGCCAGCAGTGAACGGACAGGGACGGACACTGAAGCTTTCTTT	CASSERTGTDTEAFF
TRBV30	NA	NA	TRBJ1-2	TGTGCCTGGAAGGGACGGCTCTTCGACTATGGCTACACCTTC	CAWKGRLFDYGYTF
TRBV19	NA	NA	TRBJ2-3	TGTGCCAGTAGTAATCCCCAAACGGGGGTCCCCACAGATACGCAGTATTTT	CASSNPQTGVPTDTQYF
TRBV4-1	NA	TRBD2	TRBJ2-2	TGCGCCAGCAGCCCCCGGACTAGCGGGGGCGGGGAGCTGTTTTTT	CASSPRTSGGGELFF
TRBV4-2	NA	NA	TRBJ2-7	TGTGCCAGCAGCCAAGAGTTGGGGTACTTCTACGAGCAGTACTTC	CASSQELGYFYEQYF
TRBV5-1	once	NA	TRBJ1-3	TGCGCCAGCAGCTTTTTCCCCGGAGCCCACTCTGGAAACACCATATATTTT	CASSFFPGAHSGNTIYF
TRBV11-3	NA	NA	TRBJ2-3	TGTGCCAGCAGCTTGCGACCCTCTGGGACATATAGCACAGATACGCAGTATTTT	CASSLRPSGTYSTDTQYF
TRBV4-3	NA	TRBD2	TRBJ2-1	TGCGCCAGCAGCCAATTAAGCGGGGGCACCTACAATGAGCAGTTCTTC	CASSQLSGGTYNEQFF
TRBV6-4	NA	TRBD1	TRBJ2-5	TGTGCCAGCAGTGACCCAAGGATGAGGGGGCTTGAGACCCAGTACTTC	CASSDPRMRGLETQYF
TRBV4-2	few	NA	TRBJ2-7	TGTGCCAGCAGCCAAGATTCCTACGAGCAGTACTTC	CASSQDSYEQYF
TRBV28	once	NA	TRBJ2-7	TGTGCCAGCCGAGAGAGCTCCTACGAGCAGTACTTC	CASRESSYEQYF
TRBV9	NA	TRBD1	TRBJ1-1	TGTGCCAGCAGCGGGGGACAGGGGGTGAACACTGAAGCTTTCTTT	CASSGGQGVNTEAFF
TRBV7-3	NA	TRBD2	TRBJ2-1	TGTGCCAGCAGCTCGACTAGCGGGGGGATCAATGAGCAGTTCTTC	CASSSTSGGINEQFF
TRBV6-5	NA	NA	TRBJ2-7	TGTGCCAGCAGTTACAGGGAGATCTACGAGCAGTACTTC	CASSYREIYEQYF
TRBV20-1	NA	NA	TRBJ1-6	TGCAGTGCTAGAGTTTTGGGTCCCCTCCACTTT	CSARVLGPLHF
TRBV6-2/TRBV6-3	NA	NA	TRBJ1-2	TGTGCCAGCAGTTACTGGGCGGATTACCTATATGGCTACACCTTC	CASSYWADYLYGYTF
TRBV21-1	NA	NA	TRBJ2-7	TGTGCCAGCAGCAAAGACATTAGTGAGAACTTTGCGGGGGATTCGAATCTACTAGCCTACGAGCAGTACTTC	CASSKDISENFAGDSNLLAYEQYF
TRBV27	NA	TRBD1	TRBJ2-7	TGTGCCAGCAGTCTCTTACGGGACAGGGGGCCAGACGAGCAGTACTTC	CASSLLRDRGPDEQYF
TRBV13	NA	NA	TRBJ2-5	TGTGCCAGCAGCTCCCTGTCTAGGCGGACCCAGTACTTC	CASSSLSRRTQYF
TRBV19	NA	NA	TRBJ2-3	TGTGCCAGTAGTCCACACCCAACGGGGGGCGCGATTAGTAGGGAGTATTTT	CASSPHPTGGAISREYF
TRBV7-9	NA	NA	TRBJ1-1	TGTGCCAGCAGCTTAGCGGCGAGCACTGAAGCTTTCTTT	CASSLAASTEAFF
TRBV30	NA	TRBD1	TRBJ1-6	TGTGCCTGGATGGGACAGGGTAATTCACCCCTCCACTTT	CAWMGQGNSPLHF
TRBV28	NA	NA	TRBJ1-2	TGTGCCAGCAGTTTACTGCAATCGGGTGGCTACACCTTC	CASSLLQSGGYTF
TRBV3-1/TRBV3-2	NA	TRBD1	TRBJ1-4	TGTGCCAGCAGCCCGGGGACAGGGGGATACGAAAAACTGTTTTTT	CASSPGTGGYEKLFF
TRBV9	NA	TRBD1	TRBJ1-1	TGTGCCAGCAGCTCGGGGGGACAGGTAGAAGCTTTCTTT	CASSSGGQVEAFF
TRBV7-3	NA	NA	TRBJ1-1	TGTGCCAGCAGCGAAGGACAGGAAGCTTTCTTT	CASSEGQEAFF
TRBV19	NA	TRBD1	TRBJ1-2	TGTGCCAGTAGTTCCCTAGGACAGGTCTATGGCTACACCTTC	CASSSLGQVYGYTF
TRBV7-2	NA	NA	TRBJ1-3	TGTGCCAGCAGCTTAAACTCAGGAAACACCATATATTTT	CASSLNSGNTIYF
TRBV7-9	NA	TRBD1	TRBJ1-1	TGTGCCAGCAGCCACGGACAGGGTGGGGCTGACACTGAAGCTTTCTTT	CASSHGQGGADTEAFF